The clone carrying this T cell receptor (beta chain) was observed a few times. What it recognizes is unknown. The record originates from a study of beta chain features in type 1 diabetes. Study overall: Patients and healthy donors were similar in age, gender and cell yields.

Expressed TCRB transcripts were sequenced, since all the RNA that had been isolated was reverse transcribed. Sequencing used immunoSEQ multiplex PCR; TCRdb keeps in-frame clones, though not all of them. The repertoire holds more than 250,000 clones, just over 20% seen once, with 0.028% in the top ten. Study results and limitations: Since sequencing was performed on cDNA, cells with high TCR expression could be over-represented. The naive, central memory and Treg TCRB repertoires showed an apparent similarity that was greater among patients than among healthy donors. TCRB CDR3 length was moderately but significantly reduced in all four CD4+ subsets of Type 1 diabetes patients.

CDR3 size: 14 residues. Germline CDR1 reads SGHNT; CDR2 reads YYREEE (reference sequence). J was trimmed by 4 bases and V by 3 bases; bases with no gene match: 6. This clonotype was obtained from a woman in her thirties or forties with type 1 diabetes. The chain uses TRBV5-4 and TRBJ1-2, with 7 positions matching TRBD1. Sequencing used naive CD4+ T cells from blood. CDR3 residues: CASSSPGTAYGYTF. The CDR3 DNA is TGTGCCAGCAGCTCACCCGGGACAGCCTATGGCTACACCTTC. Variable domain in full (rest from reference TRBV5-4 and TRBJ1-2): ETGVTQSPTHLIKTRGQQVTLRCSSQSGHNTVSWYQQALGQGPQFIFQYYREEENGRGNFPPRFSGLQFPNYSSELNVNALELDDSALYLCASSSPGTAYGYTFGSGTRLTVV.